Below are 18 T cell receptor beta chains sequenced from a single sample in a study of regulatory T cells in long-lasting Graves disease. Time point meaning: newly diagnosed GD, antithyroid drugs for less than 3 months. The TCR library was prepared using RNA isolated from PBMCs. CDR3 regions were amplified by Arm-PCR using iRepertoire HTBI primers to build TCR beta libraries. TCRdb reanalysed the multiplex PCR reads using MiXCR and keeps one entry per CDR3 protein. The sample contains about 530,000 distinct CDR3 sequences, roughly 15% of which appear only once. This same sample was also taken into another study, of T cells in Graves' hyperthyroidism and ophthalmopathy.

Material: peripheral blood mononuclear cells (PBMCs), obtained at new diagnosis, from a patient treated with antithyroid drugs. These receptors originate from a woman aged 35-65 years with Graves disease.

The chain carries TRBV20-1 and TRBJ1-5, with D perhaps matching TRBD1 (5 bases). V was pared by 1 base and J by 2 bases, with 24 bases between. The length of the CDR3 is 19 residues. Germline lookup yields CDR1 DFQATT and CDR2 SNEGSKA (reference sequence). The CDR3 sequence is CSARGGGMGFLPRNQPQHF. CDR3 coding DNA: TGCAGTGCTAGAGGTGGGGGGATGGGGTTCCTCCCACGCAATCAGCCCCAGCATTTT.

This clonotype was counted a few times. The rearrangement links TRBV10-3 to TRBJ2-7; D is uncertain. CDR1 and CDR2 from the germline V gene are ENHRY and SYGVKD. The ends were cut back, 4 bases at V and 4 bases at J, with 5 bases in the middle. The CDR3 extends over 11 amino acids. The CDR3 spells CAISGNYEQYF. CDR3 in DNA: TGTGCCATCAGTGGAAATTACGAGCAGTACTTC.

This clonotype was seen many times. This chain links TRBV11-2 with TRBJ2-3; D might be TRBD2 (6 bases). Germline V lookup: CDR1 SGHAT, CDR2 FQNNGV. Trimming stripped 5 bases from V and 6 bases from J, with 18 bases between. The CDR3 sequence is 15 residues long. The CDR3 loop is CASSLLPSGGDTQYF. In DNA, the CDR3 is TGTGCCAGCAGCCTCCTTCCTTCCGGAGGGGATACGCAGTATTTT.

This clonotype was picked up a small number of times. This sequence joins TRBV6-1 and TRBJ2-7; 8 bases map to TRBD1. The length of the CDR3 is 14 residues. In germline, CDR1 is MNHNS, CDR2 SASEGT. After removal of 5 bases from V and 3 bases from J, the junction contained 6 bases not matched to a gene. In DNA form, the CDR3 reads TGTGCCAGCAGTATGGACAGGGTGGGCTACGAGCAGTACTTC. Amino acid sequence: CASSMDRVGYEQYF.

The rearrangement links TRBV12-5 to TRBJ2-3; TRBD2 agrees at 9 bases. This CDR3 region has 16 residues. From germline, CDR1 is LGHNT and CDR2 FRNRAP. Trimming took 1 base from V and 2 from J; bases not matched to a gene: 4. CDR3 sequence reads: CASGLERGALTDTQYF. For the CDR3, the DNA is TGTGCTAGTGGTTTGGAGCGGGGGGCACTCACAGATACGCAGTATTTT. The full variable domain, its missing parts supplied by reference TRBV12-5 and TRBJ2-3, is DARVTQTPRHKVTEMGQEVTMRCQPILGHNTVFWYRQTMMQGLELLAYFRNRAPLDDSGMPKDRFSAEMPDATLATLKIQPSEPRDSAVYFCASGLERGALTDTQYFGPGTRLTVL.

This clonotype was seen ten or more times. The V and J genes are TRBV11-2 and TRBJ2-7; D possibly corresponds to TRBD1 (5 bases). The CDR3 is 14 residues long. The germline V gene encodes CDR1 SGHAT and CDR2 FQNNGV. The V end lost 5 bases, the J end lost 4 bases, and 15 bases lay between the germline ends. CDR3 residues: CASSKQTERYEQYF. In DNA, the CDR3 is TGTGCCAGCAGCAAACAGACAGAAAGATACGAGCAGTACTTC.

The J gene is TRBJ2-1, the V gene TRBV9; 7 bases line up with TRBD2. The junction had 5 bases not matched to a gene; V was cut back by 1 base and J by 4 bases. Germline CDR1 and CDR2: SGDLS and YYNGEE. The CDR3 loop spans 15 amino acids. The CDR3 DNA reads TGTGCCAGCAGCGTATCCGGGGGGAAGTACAATGAGCAGTTCTTC. Protein sequence: CASSVSGGKYNEQFF.

In this sample, this clonotype turned up many times. The chain joins TRBV30 to TRBJ2-7, with D perhaps TRBD1 (6 bases). V lost 4 bases and J 4 bases, leaving 14 bases between the germline ends. This CDR3 comprises 13 residues. Per the germline V gene, CDR1 is GTSNPN and CDR2 is SVGIG (reference sequence). The CDR3 nucleotides are TGTGCCTGGAACTCAGGGGTTTGGTACGAGCAGTACTTC. This codes for CAWNSGVWYEQYF.

Ten or more counts support this clonotype. V and J are TRBV12-3 or TRBV12-4 and TRBJ1-2; tentative D call: TRBD1 (5 bases). This CDR3 has 13 residues. The germline V and J ends were trimmed by 6 bases and 6 bases, with 14 bases remaining between them. CDR3 sequence reads: CASSRNPGDGYTF. CDR3 in DNA: TGTGCCAGCAGCCGAAACCCGGGGGATGGCTACACCTTC.

The chain recombines TRBV19 with TRBJ1-1; D is ambiguous. The CDR3 runs to 16 residues. Germline lookup yields CDR1 LNHDA and CDR2 SQIVND (reference sequence). Trimming cost V 0 bases and J 1 base, with 12 bases left between them. CDR3 residues: CASSIDRTVENTEAFF. Written as DNA, the CDR3 is TGTGCCAGTAGTATAGACAGGACTGTCGAGAACACTGAAGCTTTCTTT.

This clonotype occurred many times. J is TRBJ2-1 and V is TRBV2; D gene ambiguous. Trimming took 7 bases from V and 13 from J, leaving 17 bases between them. CDR1 and CDR2 from the germline V gene are SNHLY and FYNNEI. This CDR3 contains 12 residues. Here the CDR3 reads CASTALEARQFF. The CDR3 nucleotides are TGTGCCAGCACCGCCCTAGAGGCCCGACAGTTCTTC. Complete variable domain (other parts from reference TRBV2 and TRBJ2-1): EPEVTQTPSHQVTQMGQEVILRCVPISNHLYFYWYRQILGQKVEFLVSFYNNEISEKSEIFDDQFSVERPDGSNFTLKIRSTKLEDSAMYFCASTALEARQFFGPGTRLTVL.

In its sample, this clonotype was seen many times. V usage is TRBV5-1 and J usage is TRBJ2-3, with D possibly TRBD2 on 5 matching bases. Trimming took 3 bases from V and 0 from J, leaving 17 bases between them. The CDR3 length is 17 residues. In germline, CDR1 is SGHRS, CDR2 YFSETQ. The CDR3 DNA is TGCGCCAGCAGCTCCGGACTGCTTCACCCTAGCACAGATACGCAGTATTTT. As protein: CASSSGLLHPSTDTQYF.

This clonotype came up many times. The rearrangement links TRBV11-2 to TRBJ1-2, with D unresolved. CDR3 length equals 13 residues. The V gene lost 5 bases and the J gene lost 6 bases, with 13 bases spanning the gap. CDR1 is SGHAT, CDR2 FQNNGV, per germline. The CDR3 here is CASSPQLEDGYTF. DNA of the CDR3: TGTGCCAGCAGCCCCCAACTTGAAGATGGCTACACCTTC.

The rearrangement links TRBV19 to TRBJ2-3, with TRBD2 as a possible D gene (5 bases). Trimming took off 8 bases at V and 2 bases at J, with 11 bases between the two ends. CDR1 is LNHDA, CDR2 SQIVND, per germline (reference sequence). This CDR3 has 13 residues. The CDR3 DNA follows: TGTGCCAGTGATCCCGGGGACACAGATACGCAGTATTTT. Its translation is CASDPGDTDTQYF.

The chain carries TRBV11-3 and TRBJ2-7; D unclear. The ends were cut back, 5 bases at V and 3 bases at J, with 11 bases in the middle. Per the germline V gene, CDR1 is SGHNT and CDR2 is YENEEA. This CDR3 has 13 residues. The CDR3 is CASSLRARYEQYF. The DNA of the CDR3 is TGTGCCAGCAGCCTAAGGGCCCGCTACGAGCAGTACTTC. The variable domain in full, completed from reference TRBV11-3 and TRBJ2-7, reads EAGVVQSPRYKIIEKKQPVAFWCNPISGHNTLYWYLQNLGQGPELLIRYENEEAVDDSQLPKDRFSAERLKGVDSTLKIQPAELGDSAVYLCASSLRARYEQYFGPGTRLTVT.

Points on this clonotype: It may be a read error: a sequence one base away is much more abundant. The CDR3 region has the DNA TGTGCCAGCAGCCTCGACAGGGAACAAGAGACCCAGTGCTTC. Translating it yields CASSLDREQETQCF. The rearrangement joins TRBV7-3 to TRBJ2-5, with 7 bases identical to TRBD1. Germline V gene data show CDR1 as SGHTA and CDR2 as FQGTGA. This CDR3 region has 14 residues.

The chain has TRBV20-1 and TRBJ2-1; the match to TRBD2 covers 11 bases. The CDR3 runs to 14 residues. Germline V gives CDR1 DFQATT, CDR2 SNEGSKA (reference sequence). The CDR3 region is CTALGLADRNEQFF. In nucleotides, the CDR3 is TGCACTGCACTGGGACTAGCGGACCGCAATGAGCAGTTCTTC.

In this sample, this clonotype turned up many times. The junction and the germline gene differ at one end; a read error may be behind it. The J gene is TRBJ2-3, the V gene TRBV3-1, with D possibly matching TRBD2 (6 bases). Germline-derived CDR1 and CDR2 are LGHDT and YNNKEL (reference sequence). The CDR3 runs to 15 residues. DNA for the CDR3: TGTGCCAGCGGCCAAGATCTGAGGAGCGGGGATACGCAGTATTTT. It translates to CASGQDLRSGDTQYF.